This T cell receptor (beta chain) originates from a study of CD8 T cells in ankylosing spondylitis. Many counts were recorded for this clonotype. Its antigen is currently unknown. CDR1 MNHEY and CDR2 SVGEGT come from the germline V gene. This CDR3 region has 16 residues. V was clipped by 5 bases and J by 2 bases, with 17 bases between them. MiXCR was run by TCRdb on the 5' RACE reads, yielding one entry per CDR3 protein. The sample has about 140,000 distinct CDR3 sequences, 7.5% to 9.5% seen once. Broader study findings: Some of these motif variants have turned up before, in reports on reactive arthritis synovial fluid and blood.

The chain carries TRBV6-2 or TRBV6-3 and TRBJ2-3; D remains ambiguous. Sequencing was performed on synovial fluid, either unsorted or a sorted T cell fraction (not recorded which). This receptor was identified in a male donor with ankylosing spondylitis. Here the CDR3 reads CASSPRGVPPTDTQYF. DNA of the CDR3: TGTGCCAGCAGTCCCCGTGGGGTTCCCCCCACAGATACGCAGTATTTT.